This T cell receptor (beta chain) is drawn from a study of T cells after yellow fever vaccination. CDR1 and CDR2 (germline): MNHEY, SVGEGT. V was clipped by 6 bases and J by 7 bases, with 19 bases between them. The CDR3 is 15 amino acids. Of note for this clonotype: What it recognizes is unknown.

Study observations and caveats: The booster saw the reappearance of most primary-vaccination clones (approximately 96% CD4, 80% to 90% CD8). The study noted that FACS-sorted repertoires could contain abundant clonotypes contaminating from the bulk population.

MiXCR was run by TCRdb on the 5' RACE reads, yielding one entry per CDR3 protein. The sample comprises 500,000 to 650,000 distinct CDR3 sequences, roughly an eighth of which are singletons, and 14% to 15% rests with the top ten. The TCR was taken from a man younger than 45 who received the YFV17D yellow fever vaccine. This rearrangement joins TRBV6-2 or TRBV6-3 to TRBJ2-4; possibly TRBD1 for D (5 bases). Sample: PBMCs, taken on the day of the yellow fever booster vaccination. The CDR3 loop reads CASRPTGRGENIQYF. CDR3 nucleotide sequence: TGTGCCAGCAGACCCACCGGAAGGGGTGAGAACATTCAGTACTTC.